This T cell receptor (beta chain) was identified during a study of shared clonotypes between healthy human individuals. Clones were read by immunoSEQ multiplex PCR, and TCRdb kept only the in-frame ones, dropping some. The sample contains about 680,000 clones, around four fifths of which appear only once. As regards this clone: The antigen remains unidentified. It may be a read error: a sequence one base away is much more abundant.

Study conclusions and caveats: Rarefaction gave evidence that sorted-subset sequencing remained incomplete despite large depth.

V was clipped by 0 bases and J by 0 bases, with 8 bases between them. Per the germline V gene, CDR1 is SGHDT and CDR2 is YYEEEE. The CDR3 is 15 amino acids. This rearrangement joins TRBV5-6 to TRBJ2-3; tentative D call: TRBD2 (5 bases). Specimen: memory CD4+ T cells sorted from blood. Subset denoted: CD45RA-negative fraction. This TCR was sampled from a young woman in good health. The CDR3 is CASSLVGGSTDTQYF. The CDR3 region has the DNA TGTGCCAGCAGCTTGGTCGGCGGGAGCACAGATACGCAGTATTTT.